This T cell receptor (beta chain) was identified during a study of beta chain features in type 1 diabetes (dated by TCRdb to between 2018 and 2020). Describing the broader study: No differences in mean age, gender distribution, total cell number or subset yield were found between patients and healthy donors. Regulatory and stem cell-like memory subsets were isolated from only 8 patients and about eight healthy donors, whereas naive and central memory subsets came from all 28 donors. In the study, recently diagnosed type 1 diabetes patients and matched healthy donors were compared on the TCRB repertoires of their sorted circulating CD4+ T cell subsets. A total of around 110,000,000 sorted cells were examined across all samples, and RNA yield correlated strongly with the number of cells per subset. The investigation overall reported the following: Type 1 diabetes patients showed a moderate but significant shortening of TCRB CDR3 length in all four CD4+ subsets. Because the HLA sub-analyses included only small numbers of individuals, any influence of HLA type on TCRB rearrangement was left unresolved. Fewer insertions and more nucleotide deletions at VDJ recombination sites were observed in patients with type 1 diabetes, implying thymic rearrangement abnormalities. Because cDNA rather than genomic DNA was sequenced, highly expressing activated cells could have been over-represented, although no difference in activation and CD3 levels was found between groups. Shorter templates might have been favored by PCR, but patient and control samples were amplified and corrected together, so both groups would have been affected equally by any skew. The naive, central memory and regulatory TCRB repertoires appeared to resemble one another more closely among patients than among healthy donors.

V has 3 bases trimmed and J has 2 bases trimmed; junction bases matching no gene number 9. Including the terminal cysteine and phenylalanine, the CDR3 comprises 16 residues. The DNA shown is the 48-base CDR3, in frame from base 1. The CDR1 and CDR2 encoded by the germline V gene are SGHTS and YDEGEE. A single peripheral blood draw of approximately 120 mL on average was collected from each donor into heparinised tubes. A BD FACSAria II was used to sort naive, central memory, regulatory and stem cell-like memory CD4+ T cells with a panel that included CD45RO, CCR7, CD25, CD127, CD95 and CD27. Every sorted population had a purity above 95%. PBMCs were separated immediately by Lymphoprep density gradient centrifugation and were stained directly, without being cultured. So that batch effects would be minimized, each experiment stained and sorted samples in pairs, pairing one healthy donor with one patient.

The High Capacity cDNA Reverse Transcription Kit was used to reverse transcribe all of the isolated RNA, meaning that expressed TCRB transcripts were what got sequenced. Deep immunoSEQ sequencing was performed on naive, central memory and regulatory T cell samples, with an average of around 3.4 million total reads per sample. Sorted cells were lysed in RLT buffer, and RNA was extracted using DNase-treated RNeasy Micro or Mini kits according to cell number. Each cell subset was processed on its own to prevent cross-contamination, while patient and healthy donor samples were processed together. The immunoSEQ multiplex PCR was used to amplify TCRB sequences from cDNA, generating 87-bp fragments that spanned the CDR3 region. Amplicons were sequenced on the Illumina HiSeq platform. Regarding the original processing steps: PCR bias was computationally corrected using synthetic template baselines, reads within Hamming distance 2 were collapsed, and singletons that could not be merged were discarded. Reads were aligned against IMGT to assign V, D and J genes, CDR3 length and insertions or deletions at six rearrangement sites. Within each subset, clonotype counts were normalized to the number of sorted cells before true diversity and Gini coefficients were calculated with the tcR R package. Repertoire sharing was quantified using the overlap coefficient calculated on TCRB nucleotide sequences. What TCRdb holds here is the immuneACCESS table cut down to in-frame rearrangements. Part of the clones is not present; checked against another copy, under half of the missing clones reflect an unresolved V gene, and the others are unexplained. The V and J calls and clone size are taken from that table; D and trimming were inferred from the DNA. A total of under 250,000 clones appear in this sample, less than 35% of them only once. The ten largest clones represent about 3.9% of the sample.

This clone was seen a few times. Its antigen remains unidentified. Per-base qualities were not stored, and no clone one base away is much larger. Material for sequencing was central memory CD4+ T cells from blood. The receptor chain draws on TRBV5-8 and TRBJ2-3; 7 central nucleotides agree with TRBD2. The TCR comes from a man aged 25-45 years in good health. The CDR3 in this case is CASSSRASGHTDTQYF. The base sequence is TGTGCCAGCAGCTCCCGCGCTAGCGGTCACACAGATACGCAGTATTTT.